This T cell receptor beta chain originates from a study of shared clonotypes between healthy human individuals. Study results and caveats: Non-shared clonotypes were found to have lower generation probabilities than the clonotypes that were shared by all four of the sorted-subset donors.

The CDR3 length is 14 residues. Trimming took off 4 bases at V and 4 bases at J, with 14 bases between the two ends. Looked up from germline, CDR1 is GTSNPN and CDR2 is SVGIG (reference sequence). As regards this clone: Its matching antigen is unknown.

Replicate PCRs from sorted subsets contained roughly 200 ng DNA, which is around 30,000 T cell genomes. The protocol was immunoSEQ multiplex PCR, while the TCRdb copy is restricted to in-frame clones and leaves out a portion. The profile shows approximately 2,300,000 clones, about nine tenths of them singletons. This clonotype was sampled from a young man in good health. Some clones in this sample may be carry-over from other donors' samples. Sequenced material: naive CD4+ T cells from PBMCs. The subset denotes: CD45RA+ positively selected. The rearrangement links TRBV30 to TRBJ1-5, with D perhaps TRBD1 (6 bases). The CDR3 sequence is CAWNQDRLNQPQHF. The CDR3 DNA sequence: TGTGCCTGGAATCAGGACAGACTAAATCAGCCCCAGCATTTT.